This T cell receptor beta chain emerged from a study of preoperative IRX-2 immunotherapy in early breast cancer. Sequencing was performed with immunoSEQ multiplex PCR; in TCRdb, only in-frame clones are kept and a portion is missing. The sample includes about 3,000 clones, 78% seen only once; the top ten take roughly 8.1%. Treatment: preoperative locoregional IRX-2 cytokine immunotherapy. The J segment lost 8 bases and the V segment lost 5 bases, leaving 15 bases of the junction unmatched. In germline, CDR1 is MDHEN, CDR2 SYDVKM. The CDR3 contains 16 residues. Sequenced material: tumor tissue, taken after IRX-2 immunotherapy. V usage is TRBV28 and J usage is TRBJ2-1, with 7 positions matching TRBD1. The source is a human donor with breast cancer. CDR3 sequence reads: CASSVWAGGQGDEQFF. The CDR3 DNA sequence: TGTGCCAGCAGTGTTTGGGCAGGGGGTCAAGGAGATGAGCAGTTCTTC.